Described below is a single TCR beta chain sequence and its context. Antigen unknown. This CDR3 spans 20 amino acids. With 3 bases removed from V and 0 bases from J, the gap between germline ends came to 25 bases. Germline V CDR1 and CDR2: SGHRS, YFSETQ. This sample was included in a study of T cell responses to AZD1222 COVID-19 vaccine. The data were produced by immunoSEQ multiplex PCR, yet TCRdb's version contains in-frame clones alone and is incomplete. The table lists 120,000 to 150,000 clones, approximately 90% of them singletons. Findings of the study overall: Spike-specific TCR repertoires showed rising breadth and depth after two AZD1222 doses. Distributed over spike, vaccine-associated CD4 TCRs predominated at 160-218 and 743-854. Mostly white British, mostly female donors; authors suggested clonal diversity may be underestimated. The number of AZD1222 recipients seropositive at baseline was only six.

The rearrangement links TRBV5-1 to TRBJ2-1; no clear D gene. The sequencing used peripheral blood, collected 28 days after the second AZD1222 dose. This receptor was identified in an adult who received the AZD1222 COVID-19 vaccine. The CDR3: CASSWTAFAPPTSSYNEQFF. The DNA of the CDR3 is TGCGCCAGCAGCTGGACGGCATTCGCGCCCCCCACGAGCTCCTACAATGAGCAGTTCTTC. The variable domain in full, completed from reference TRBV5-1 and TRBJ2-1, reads KAGVTQTPRYLIKTRGQQVTLSCSPISGHRSVSWYQQTPGQGLQFLFEYFSETQRNKGNFPGRFSGRQFSNSRSEMNVSTLELGDSALYLCASSWTAFAPPTSSYNEQFFGPGTRLTVL.